This T cell receptor beta chain was captured by sequencing in a study of cytomegalovirus exposure and HLA in healthy donors listed by TCRdb under 2017. Regarding the study in general: In an earlier analysis of under 600 of the donors, 250 to 350 Gb of sequence data and 95 million to 130 million unique TCR beta sequences from roughly 200 million T cells were reported. An early release that covered some 640 HLA-typed donors contained approximately 300 gigabases of sequencing data and around 85 million unique TCR sequences. The genetic ancestry cluster associated with self-reported Caucasian donors included roughly 84% of the approximately 400 genotyped donors. The aim of the study was to test whether cataloging public T cell receptors could identify signatures of past pathogen exposure. The study used immunosequencing to profile the T cell repertoires of more than 650 subjects and linked those repertoires to cytomegalovirus serostatus. In addition to the first cohort of around 670 subjects, a separate validation cohort of approximately 120 different subjects was used. High-throughput TCR immunosequencing, statistical association of individual TCRs with disease status, and machine learning were combined to predict cytomegalovirus infection status. A later analysis re-analyzed previously published TCR beta repertoires from about 600 donors and added high-resolution HLA genotyping to study TCR occurrence patterns. Rather than using new phenotypic data, the later analysis identified candidate immune exposures from TCR beta sequences and from how often those sequences occurred across donors. To decide whether each TCR beta V gene segment behaved as functional or pseudogenic, an earlier analysis of approximately 620 of the donors relied on high-throughput TCR beta sequencing. Alongside the repertoire data, information on donor age, sex, ethnicity and CMV serostatus was compiled. A later genetic analysis took genome-wide SNP genotypes for about three fifths of the roughly 700 donors and used that subset as a discovery cohort. Every repertoire in the discovery cohort had been generated on one and the same sequencing platform. Class I and class II HLA loci were covered by the typing at four-digit resolution. The number of donors typed differed by locus, with roughly 629-640 for A, B, C, DRB1 and DQB1, roughly 520 for DQA1, 600 to 610 for DPA1, and over 400 for DPB1. Because of strong linkage in the cohort, a handful of DR-DQ haplotypes were treated as single units for association and clustering. Among about 390 genotyped donors of the cohort, an average of roughly 240,000 unique TCR beta nucleotide sequences were sequenced per donor, roughly a sixth of them non-productive.

Results and caveats for the whole study, not just this receptor: A later analysis associated about 17,000 TCR beta sequences with specific HLA alleles at a false discovery rate of 0.05. The earlier analysis of some 540 of the donors excluded around 17 rarely observed V segments, including chromosome 9 orphons, because counts were too low. According to a later analysis, TCR association rates differed among HLA loci, with DRB1 alleles showing the most associated TCRs and HLA-C alleles showing the fewest. Assigning TCR associations to individual alleles was difficult when HLA alleles, especially DR and DQ, strongly co-occurred. According to a later genetic analysis, donors in an Asian-associated ancestry cluster had fewer N-insertions in productive TCRs than the approximately 710-donor mean. A later analysis found that HLA-associated TCR beta chains were more clonally expanded and had lower generation probabilities than equally common non-associated chains. Three of the identified cytomegalovirus-associated TCR beta chains were confirmed in vitro to be specific for cytomegalovirus antigens. For the cohort, immune exposure information was limited to CMV serostatus. Only TCR beta chains were sequenced in this cohort, and the absence of alpha or paired-chain data limited detectable features. The presence/absence analyses assumed that sequencing depth was roughly uniform across donors, and that assumption may not be true. Most CMV-associated TCR beta chains appeared to be HLA-restricted in a later analysis, and the HLA associations seemed to be driven largely by CMV exposure. In a later analysis, several top co-occurrence clusters were reported to appear linked to parvovirus B19, influenza, CMV and Epstein-Barr virus. Because HLA typing was unavailable for some donors at each locus, only the typed subset was used in association tests. Broadly in line with IMGT annotations, most TCR beta V segments showed up in productive rearrangements about 90% or about 30% of the time in an earlier analysis of around 600 of the donors. The study listed around 160 TCR beta chains as associated with cytomegalovirus. Most TCR sequences were seen in very few donors, while some public TCRs were found in many individuals. A cluster of highly shared sequence variants was judged likely to be a technical artifact of the sequencing pipeline. Linkage disequilibrium might explain the correlated functional status among segregating V segments, but an unknown experimental factor could not be ruled out. A further reported finding was that TCR beta sequences accurately predicted the HLA-A and HLA-B alleles for most subjects in the first cohort. An association between a missense DCLRE1C variant and V-gene and J-gene trimming of TCR beta chains was found in a later genetic analysis and replicated in an independent cohort. The classifier was reported to diagnose cytomegalovirus status with high specificity and sensitivity in both the original cohort and the validation cohort. The authors suggested that the approach could potentially be extended to other disease states and immunological phenotypes. Because the 87-base-pair reads could not distinguish some IMGT-functional V segments, including TRBV6-2 and TRBV6-3, those segments were excluded.

Notes on this clone: What this receptor recognizes is not known. No quality values exist for individual bases; no much larger clone is one base distant.

The CDR3 measures 15 amino acids from cysteine to phenylalanine. CDR3 DNA is the only sequence kept; it has 45 bases, read in frame from the first base. In the germline V gene, CDR1 corresponds to SGHDT and CDR2 to YYEEEE. Trimmed from V: 2 bases; trimmed from J: 5 bases; junction bases lacking a gene match: 4. Libraries were constructed by the immunoSEQ multiplex PCR assay. For the multiplex PCR, a mixture combining 60 forward primers for TCR Vbeta segments and 13 reverse primers for TCR Jbeta segments was used. Amplification of the CDR3 region of rearranged TCR beta genes was performed with a multiplex PCR assay on genomic DNA. On the Illumina HiSeq System, the amplified TCR beta libraries were sequenced as 87-base-pair reads. Per the authors' processing: A later analysis counted some 74 million unique TCR beta chains across the 500 to 850 repertoires, and around 12 million of these chains were shared by at least two donors. Raw reads were error-corrected and collapsed into unique sequences with a nearest-neighbor algorithm that merged closely related sequences to remove PCR and sequencing errors. Alignment of CDR3 sequences to IMGT reference sequences was used to assign V, D and J gene segments. For a sequence to be retained, a match of at least six nucleotides to both a V gene segment and a J gene segment was required. A rearrangement counted as productive if the CDR3 had no stop codons and remained in frame with V and J, and every other rearrangement counted as non-productive. Following IMGT convention, CDR3 was defined as the stretch from the second conserved V-encoded cysteine up to the conserved J-encoded phenylalanine. Sequences without an unambiguous match to a single V gene segment were excluded from the earlier analysis of 450 to 650 of the donors. An earlier analysis of 500 to 600 of the donors classified V segments as functional when productive rearrangements were above 56.7% and as segregating when the standard deviation between donors was above 5%. A statistical classification framework was built for diagnosing cytomegalovirus status from the catalog of TCR beta chain sequences. A later analysis assigned V and J genes by comparing TCR nucleotide sequences with IMGT/GENE-DB human TR gene sequences. In a later analysis, CDR3 sequences and most-parsimonious VDJ recombination scenarios were assigned using the TCRdist pipeline. In a later analysis, each TCR beta chain was defined by its CDR3 amino acid sequence together with its V-gene family, and reads lacking a unique V-gene family were excluded. In a later analysis, 550 to 650 highly shared, low-generation-probability nucleotide sequences were removed to address suspected cross-contamination and a sequencing artifact. In a later analysis, a clonal expansion index was calculated for each public chain from normalized within-repertoire ranks of inferred template counts. A later analysis computed generation probabilities with a VDJ recombination model fitted to out-of-frame rearrangements, and checked the results against IGoR. A later analysis scored TCR-TCR, TCR-HLA and TCR-CMV co-occurrence with hypergeometric tests, applying a repertoire-size bias correction to TCR pairs. A later analysis estimated false discovery rates by permuting HLA or CMV assignments 20 times. In a later analysis, co-occurring TCRs were grouped using DBSCAN, and TCRdist sequence similarity was added for clustering within HLA-allele-positive subsets. Repertoires with fewer than 30,000 or more than 120,000 public chains, plus five repertoires with anomalous nucleotide sharing, were excluded from co-occurrence clustering. TCRdb re-hosts the immuneACCESS table, in-frame sequences only. Its copies lack some clones; in the studies checked, an unresolved V gene accounts for under half of them, and the cause for the rest is not known. That table is the source of V, J and clone size, and D and trimming were worked out from the DNA. In all, the sample holds approximately 80,000 clones, and around 66% of those were seen once. The ten largest clones represent 15% of the sample.

The cohort comprised some 730 healthy bone marrow donors. At the time of sampling, all cohort members were nominally healthy, though unrecorded immune exposures were likely present. The donor tested CMV seropositive, placing the donor among the 250 to 350 seropositive members of the cohort. Each donor provided a peripheral blood sample, and peripheral blood mononuclear cells were used for TCR beta sequencing. The Qiagen DNeasy Blood Extraction Kit was used to extract genomic DNA from the blood cell samples. The V gene is TRBV5-6 and the J gene is TRBJ2-5, with 12 bases aligning to TRBD1. Sequencing used PBMCs. The receptor comes from a woman aged 40 to 49 in good health and CMV-seropositive. The sequenced DNA: TGTGCCAGCAGCTTTGGGACAGGGGGCCTCGAGACCCAGTACTTC. Translated, it gives CASSFGTGGLETQYF.